Listed below are T cell receptor beta chains from one sample, sequenced in a study of post-analysis software for immune sequencing data. TCRdb itself ran the PCR reads through MiXCR, one entry per CDR3 protein. The repertoire consists of around 500,000 distinct CDR3 sequences, with about a third occurring once and the leading ten covering about 5.6%. The sequenced sample was blood. The receptors originated from a girl aged 2-17 years with multiple sclerosis. The CDR3 runs from the conserved cysteine through the conserved F or W. A D gene is named only where the DNA matches it firmly. Where a row states a size, it is once, few, many or the class of an expanded clone; other rows omit it.

>TRBV27|.|.|TRBJ2-6
CASSPGQFGSGANVLTF
TGTGCCAGCAGTCCCGGACAGTTCGGCTCTGGGGCCAACGTCCTGACTTTC
>TRBV7-2|TRBD2|.|TRBJ2-5
CVSSLDGGGVQETQYF
TGTGTCAGCAGCTTAGATGGCGGGGGGGTTCAAGAGACCCAGTACTTC
>TRBV7-6|.|.|TRBJ2-7
CASSATTGSNLYF
TGTGCCAGCAGCGCCACCACGGGTTCTAACTTGTACTTC
>TRBV7-9|TRBD1|.|TRBJ1-2
CASSPQTGKLGGYTF
TGTGCCAGCAGCCCGCAGACAGGGAAGCTTGGCGGCTACACCTTC
>TRBV20-1|.|.|TRBJ2-3
CSAAQTRGPTDTQYF
TGCAGTGCTGCCCAGACTAGAGGGCCTACAGATACGCAGTATTTT
>TRBV6-5|.|many|TRBJ1-1
CASSLGDFLNTEAFF
TGTGCCAGCAGTCTTGGGGACTTCTTGAACACTGAAGCTTTCTTT
>TRBV5-1|.|few|TRBJ2-1
CASSTLVGGEQFF
TGCGCCAGCAGCACACTCGTCGGGGGAGAGCAGTTCTTC
>TRBV29-1|TRBD1|few|TRBJ1-5
CSAMDRGSSGPQHF
TGCAGCGCTATGGACAGGGGGTCTTCTGGGCCCCAGCATTTT
>TRBV15|.|few|TRBJ2-7
CATSGKFGQGLGFYEQYF
TGTGCCACCAGCGGAAAGTTCGGACAGGGACTAGGATTCTACGAGCAGTACTTC
>TRBV6-5|.|.|TRBJ2-5
CASSYWRGSQETQYF
TGTGCCAGCAGTTATTGGCGGGGATCCCAAGAGACCCAGTACTTC
>TRBV3-1|.|.|TRBJ1-6
CASSQQGEETLHF
TGTGCCAGCAGCCAGCAGGGAGAGGAGACCCTCCACTTT
>TRBV6-2/TRBV6-3|.|.|TRBJ2-2
CASSYTNTGELFF
TGTGCCAGCAGTTATACGAACACCGGGGAGCTGTTTTTT
>TRBV4-1|.|.|TRBJ2-5
CASSQPAPIADQGTQYF
TGCGCCAGCAGCCAACCTGCCCCCATAGCCGACCAGGGGACCCAGTACTTC
>TRBV28|.|once|TRBJ1-2
CATRPILRGGFYGYTF
TGTGCCACCCGTCCCATTTTACGAGGGGGATTCTATGGCTACACCTTC
>TRBV7-8|TRBD1|few|TRBJ2-3
CASSSDREDTQYF
TGTGCCAGCAGCAGCGACAGGGAAGATACGCAGTATTTT
>TRBV5-1|.|few|TRBJ1-1
CASSLAGEGDTEAFF
TGCGCCAGCAGCTTGGCCGGGGAAGGAGACACTGAAGCTTTCTTT
>TRBV5-5|.|.|TRBJ1-2
CASSSGIRGYGYTF
TGTGCCAGCAGCTCAGGTATACGAGGCTATGGCTACACCTTC
>TRBV18|.|.|TRBJ2-5
CASSPTDGYQETQYF
TGTGCCAGCTCACCTACTGATGGGTACCAAGAGACCCAGTACTTC
>TRBV4-1|TRBD2|few|TRBJ2-5
CASSMTPSGAGEQYF
TGCGCCAGCAGCATGACTCCTAGCGGGGCTGGGGAGCAGTACTTC
>TRBV7-3|.|few|TRBJ2-7
CASSPMPGTWGEQYF
TGTGCCAGCAGCCCCATGCCAGGGACTTGGGGCGAGCAGTACTTC
>TRBV5-1|.|.|TRBJ1-2
CASSLYPGDGYTF
TGCGCCAGCAGCTTGTATCCCGGGGACGGCTACACCTTC
>TRBV20-1|TRBD2|.|TRBJ2-7
CSAGPTSGGAYEQYF
TGCAGTGCCGGCCCGACTAGCGGGGGGGCCTACGAGCAGTACTTC
>TRBV12-3/TRBV12-4|.|.|TRBJ2-6
CASNGAFSLYSGANVLTF
TGTGCCAGCAATGGGGCCTTTTCTTTGTACTCTGGGGCCAACGTCCTGACTTTC
>TRBV5-5|.|few|TRBJ2-3
CASSLNHDGGLYF
TGTGCCAGCAGCTTGAACCACGATGGGGGGTTGTATTTT
>TRBV11-2|.|few|TRBJ2-1
CASSAAGLSYDNEQFF
TGTGCCAGCAGCGCCGCAGGGTTGAGTTATGACAATGAGCAGTTCTTC
>TRBV13|TRBD1|.|TRBJ1-2
CASSFPGQGGYGYTF
TGTGCCAGCAGCTTCCCAGGACAGGGGGGCTATGGCTACACCTTC
>TRBV27|TRBD1|.|TRBJ1-1
CASTGQANTEAFF
TGTGCCAGCACCGGACAGGCGAACACTGAAGCTTTCTTT
>TRBV3-1|.|many|TRBJ1-1
CASSPGFLQGNTEAFF
TGTGCCAGCAGCCCAGGGTTTTTACAGGGGAACACTGAAGCTTTCTTT
>TRBV7-3|TRBD2|few|TRBJ2-3
CTSSSSGGTSAQYF
TGTACCAGCAGCTCCTCGGGAGGGACCAGCGCGCAGTATTTT